The 7 T cell receptor beta chains below all came from one sample that was sequenced in a study of T cell responses to AZD1222 COVID-19 vaccine. Here immunoSEQ multiplex PCR was the method, and the copy in TCRdb shows in-frame clones only, minus some. The sample has some 130,000 clones; around 90% are singletons. Sequencing was performed on peripheral blood, taken on day 0 of AZD1222 vaccination. These receptors came from an adult in good health.

The chain combines TRBV5-4 with TRBJ2-1; D unresolved. CDR3 length: 11 amino acids. The V and J ends lost 7 bases and 7 bases respectively, with 9 bases between them. Per germline, CDR1 SGHNT and CDR2 YYREEE (reference sequence). This chain's CDR3 is CASSAPNEQFF. In DNA form, the CDR3 reads TGTGCCAGCTCTGCCCCGAATGAGCAGTTCTTC. Combining the CDR3 with reference TRBV5-4 and TRBJ2-1 gives the whole variable domain ETGVTQSPTHLIKTRGQQVTLRCSSQSGHNTVSWYQQALGQGPQFIFQYYREEENGRGNFPPRFSGLQFPNYSSELNVNALELDDSALYLCASSAPNEQFFGPGTRLTVL.

The chain combines TRBV4-3 with TRBJ1-2; 8 bases are a match to TRBD1. Germline CDR1 LGHNA, CDR2 YSLEER. The CDR3 runs to 15 residues. Unmatched junction bases numbered 6, after V lost 2 bases and J lost 4 bases. The CDR3 loop is CASSQKTGEGYGYTF. The CDR3 coding sequence is TGCGCCAGCAGCCAAAAGACAGGGGAAGGCTATGGCTACACCTTC.

This chain connects TRBV9 to TRBJ2-1, with a tentative D call TRBD2 (6 bases). Looked up from germline, CDR1 is SGDLS and CDR2 is YYNGEE. This CDR3 comprises 16 residues. V lost 3 bases and J lost 7, with 20 bases in between. The CDR3 loop is CASSAIGGGPFNEQFF. Written as DNA, the CDR3 is TGTGCCAGCAGCGCCATTGGAGGAGGGCCGTTTAATGAGCAGTTCTTC.

This sequence joins TRBV9 and TRBJ2-5, with D perhaps matching TRBD1 or TRBD2 (5 bases each). The CDR3 is made up of 16 amino acids. From germline, CDR1 is SGDLS and CDR2 YYNGEE. V gave up 2 bases and J gave up 5 bases, with 19 bases separating them. The CDR3 DNA reads as TGTGCCAGCAGCGTCAGTCCCTGGGGCGGGTACGAGACCCAGTACTTC. This sequence encodes CASSVSPWGGYETQYF.

This sequence joins TRBV28 and TRBJ2-2; D is perhaps TRBD1 (6 bases). The V end lost 4 bases, the J end lost 2 bases, and 14 bases lay between the germline ends. Germline V CDR1 and CDR2: MDHEN, SYDVKM. This CDR3 region has 16 residues. This CDR3 is CASSSSVGANTGELFF. CDR3 DNA sequence: TGTGCCAGCAGTTCCAGTGTGGGGGCCAACACCGGGGAGCTGTTTTTT.

The chain couples TRBV4-3 to TRBJ1-5; TRBD1 might be the D (6 bases). The CDR3 extends over 16 amino acids. Deletions cut 4 bases from V and 4 bases from J, with 17 bases between. CDR1 and CDR2 from the germline V gene are LGHNA and YSLEER. CDR3 region: CASSRALGQQNQPQHF. The CDR3 region has the DNA TGCGCCAGCAGCCGGGCCCTTGGACAGCAGAATCAGCCCCAGCATTTT.

The V call is TRBV6-5, the J call TRBJ2-5; TRBD1 is a possible D gene (5 bases). Germline CDR1 is MNHEY and CDR2 is SVGAGI. Trimming pared 6 bases from V and 3 bases from J, leaving 14 bases between. This CDR3 is 14 amino acids long. The CDR3 DNA is TGTGCCAGCAGACCCACAGGACGGGAAGAGACCCAGTACTTC. As protein: CASRPTGREETQYF.